Below are 5 T cell receptor beta chains sequenced from a single sample in a study of T-cell reconstitution after alpha-beta-depleted transplantation in children. TCRbeta library construction was performed incorporating unique molecular identifiers. TCRdb itself ran the PCR reads through MiXCR, one entry per CDR3 protein. The repertoire holds 610,000 or so distinct CDR3 sequences, with over 25% as singletons. Here the sequenced sample was PBMCs, taken before TCRalphabeta/CD19-depleted stem cell transplant. The receptors come from a boy under two years old with Wiskott-Aldrich syndrome, due to receive a stem cell transplant.

The gene calls are TRBV20-1 and TRBJ2-3; D is perhaps TRBD1 or TRBD2 (5 bases each). Trimming took 5 bases from V and 2 from J, leaving 20 bases between them. The germline CDR1 and CDR2 sequences are DFQATT and SNEGSKA (reference sequence). The CDR3 is 16 amino acids. CDR3 in DNA: TGCAGTGCTCAACGAAACCTCGGGGACCCCACAGATACGCAGTATTTT. Its translation: CSAQRNLGDPTDTQYF.

Only a few counts were recorded for this clonotype. The chain is built from TRBV29-1 and TRBJ2-3, with D unclear. The V and J ends lost 6 bases and 5 bases respectively, with 12 bases between them. CDR1 SQVTM and CDR2 ANQGSEA come from the germline V gene. CDR3 length equals 12 residues. The CDR3 is CSVRLLRDTQYF. The CDR3 DNA reads TGCAGCGTCCGTTTACTTCGAGATACGCAGTATTTT.

This chain uses TRBV12-3 or TRBV12-4 with TRBJ2-5, with 8 nucleotides matching TRBD1. V shed 5 bases, J shed 5 bases, and the junction held 10 bases outside the gene matches. This CDR3 has 15 amino acids. The CDR3 DNA reads as TGTGCCAGCAGTCCCCGGACAGGGAGCGGGGAGACCCAGTACTTC. It codes for CASSPRTGSGETQYF.

The table lists this clonotype with a few counts. DNA of the CDR3: TGCGCCAGCAGCTCGGCGGGTCCGGGACTAGCGGGAGGGAAGAATGAGCAGTTCTTC. Amino acids: CASSSAGPGLAGGKNEQFF. The genes are TRBV5-1 and TRBJ2-1, with 16 bases identical to TRBD2. Trimming took 3 bases from V and 7 from J; bases not matched to a gene: 13. The CDR3 has 19 residues. Per germline, CDR1 SGHRS and CDR2 YFSETQ. Variable domain in full (rest from reference TRBV5-1 and TRBJ2-1): KAGVTQTPRYLIKTRGQQVTLSCSPISGHRSVSWYQQTPGQGLQFLFEYFSETQRNKGNFPGRFSGRQFSNSRSEMNVSTLELGDSALYLCASSSAGPGLAGGKNEQFFGPGTRLTVL.

The chain carries TRBV5-1 and TRBJ2-5; 7 nucleotides align to TRBD2. The ends lost 6 bases at V and 5 bases at J; junction bases unmatched: 10. This CDR3 contains 14 residues. Germline CDR1 is SGHRS and CDR2 is YFSETQ. DNA of the CDR3: TGCGCCAGCACCACCGGAACTAGCGTGGAGACCCAGTACTTC. Residues: CASTTGTSVETQYF.